The 22 T cell receptor beta chains below all came from one sample that was sequenced in a study of T-cell memory formation after mild COVID-19. One entry per CDR3 protein results from TCRdb running MiXCR on the 5' RACE reads. The sample records roughly 300,000 distinct CDR3 sequences, 8% to 9% being singletons. The sample comprised PBMCs or a T cell subset sorted from them (not recorded which). The origin of the receptors is a man younger than 35 who had mild COVID-19 (a few samples of this study predate the infection). Cell type and time point are not known.

The chain is built from TRBV10-1 and TRBJ2-1, with TRBD2 matching 12 bases. CDR1 is WNHNN, CDR2 SYGVQD, per germline (reference sequence). The CDR3 has 13 amino acids. Germline trimming cut 10 bases from V and 8 bases from J; bases unmatched to any gene: 6. Here the CDR3 reads CATQLAGGDEQFF. The CDR3 nucleotides are TGCGCCACACAACTAGCGGGGGGCGATGAGCAGTTCTTC.

This clonotype has ten or more counts. The rearrangement uses TRBV6-5 and TRBJ2-7; TRBD1 is a possible D gene (7 bases). V lost 5 bases to trimming and J lost 0 bases, with 14 bases between them. The CDR3 contains 15 residues. Per germline, CDR1 MNHEY and CDR2 SVGAGI. The DNA of the CDR3 is TGTGCCAGCAGTGGCGGGCAGGGGGGCTCCTACGAGCAGTACGTC. Translating gives CASSGGQGGSYEQYV.

This clonotype has more than one count but fewer than ten. V usage is TRBV5-1 and J usage is TRBJ2-2; D perhaps matches TRBD2 (5 bases). With 7 bases removed from V and 6 bases from J, the gap between germline ends came to 13 bases. The germline gives CDR1 SGHRS, CDR2 YFSETQ. CDR3 length equals 13 residues. CDR3 nucleotides: TGCGCCAGCCGAAAGGAGGTGTCCGGGGAGCTGTTTTTT. Translation: CASRKEVSGELFF.

There are many counts of this clonotype. V gene TRBV29-1 combines with J gene TRBJ1-1; D is undetermined. This CDR3 comprises 12 residues. Germline loops: CDR1 SQVTM, CDR2 ANQGSEA. V lost 3 bases to trimming and J lost 1 base, with 6 bases between them. The DNA of the CDR3 is TGCAGCGTTGATTCACAGAACACTGAAGCTTTCTTT. Protein product: CSVDSQNTEAFF. The entire variable domain, with the rest obtained from reference TRBV29-1 and TRBJ1-1, is as follows: SAVISQKPSRDICQRGTSLTIQCQVDSQVTMMFWYRQQPGQSLTLIATANQGSEATYESGFVIDKFPISRPNLTFSTLTVSNMSPEDSSIYLCSVDSQNTEAFFGQGTRLTVV.

This rearrangement joins TRBV4-3 to TRBJ1-1; 9 nucleotides align to TRBD1. V dropped 3 bases and J dropped 10; count of bases not matched to a gene: 15. The germline gives CDR1 LGHNA, CDR2 YSLEER. CDR3 size: 16 residues. CDR3: CASSQGVTGGDFGAFF. The CDR3, as DNA: TGCGCCAGCAGCCAGGGGGTTACAGGGGGCGACTTTGGAGCTTTCTTT.

This clonotype was recorded a few times. The chain employs TRBV7-9 and TRBJ1-2; D is undetermined. CDR3 length: 14 amino acids. V gave up 3 bases and J gave up 6 bases, with 14 bases separating them. Germline loops: CDR1 SEHNR, CDR2 FQNEAQ (reference sequence). CDR3 DNA: TGTGCCAGCAGCTTTACCCCACTCCTCGATGGCTACACCTTC. The encoded protein is CASSFTPLLDGYTF.

This chain joins TRBV20-1 and TRBJ2-1; TRBD1 might be the D (6 bases). The CDR3 has 12 amino acids. Trimming cost V 5 bases and J 8 bases, with 13 bases left between them. From germline, CDR1 is DFQATT and CDR2 SNEGSKA (reference sequence). The CDR3 DNA follows: TGCAGTGCTCCACAGGGTTCGGATGAGCAGTTCTTC. It is translated as CSAPQGSDEQFF.

This clonotype has at least ten counts. The chain is built from TRBV6-4 and TRBJ2-2; 7 bases line up with TRBD2. Germline V gene lookup returns CDR1 MRHNA and CDR2 SNTAGT. The CDR3 extends over 14 amino acids. With V trimmed by 7 bases and J by 3 bases, 5 bases remained unmatched. CDR3 nucleotide sequence: TGTGCCAGCAAGGCTAGCGGAGACACCGGGGAGCTGTTTTTT. Its protein product is CASKASGDTGELFF.

This clonotype was seen repeatedly, ten times or more. CDR3 in amino acids: CASSRSTPPTITDTQYF. Written as DNA, the CDR3 is TGTGCCAGCAGCCGATCGACACCACCCACTATCACAGATACGCAGTATTTT. The chain is built from TRBV7-9 and TRBJ2-3, with unresolved D. V lost 5 bases and J lost 2, with 20 bases in between. The CDR3 sequence is 17 residues long. From germline, CDR1 is SEHNR and CDR2 FQNEAQ (reference sequence). The entire variable domain, with the rest obtained from reference TRBV7-9 and TRBJ2-3, is as follows: DTGVSQNPRHKITKRGQNVTFRCDPISEHNRLYWYRQTLGQGPEFLTYFQNEAQLEKSRLLSDRFSAERPKGSFSTLEIQRTEQGDSAMYLCASSRSTPPTITDTQYFGPGTRLTVL.

The chain uses TRBV29-1 and TRBJ1-1, with D possibly matching TRBD1 (5 bases). This CDR3 is 12 amino acids long. Germline assignment: CDR1 SQVTM and CDR2 ANQGSEA. The CDR3 DNA is TGCAGGGGAACCGGGACGGGTAATGAAGCTTTCTTT. This sequence encodes CRGTGTGNEAFF.

This clonotype was picked up a small number of times. The chain uses TRBV3-1 and TRBJ2-7; no clear D gene. Germline lookup yields CDR1 LGHDT and CDR2 YNNKEL (reference sequence). This CDR3 contains 14 residues. The V gene lost 1 base and the J gene lost 3 bases, with 10 bases spanning the gap. The CDR3 protein is CASSQGQPFYEQYF. In DNA form, the CDR3 reads TGTGCCAGCAGCCAAGGGCAGCCTTTCTACGAGCAGTACTTC.

This clonotype was recorded at least ten times. The CDR3 reads CASSIPTGASNTGELFF. The CDR3 DNA reads TGTGCCAGCAGCATACCTACCGGGGCGTCGAACACCGGGGAGCTGTTTTTT. The chain has TRBV11-2 and TRBJ2-2; D is tentatively TRBD1 or TRBD2 (5 bases each). The CDR3 covers 17 residues. Germline V gene data show CDR1 as SGHAT and CDR2 as FQNNGV. The V gene lost 5 bases and the J gene lost 0 bases, with 16 bases spanning the gap.

Ten or more counts support this clonotype. The J gene is TRBJ2-3, the V gene TRBV10-3, with 12 bases lining up with TRBD2. The CDR3 length is 14 residues. V shed 9 bases and J 5 bases; nucleotides not matched to a gene: 6. The germline V gene encodes CDR1 ENHRY and CDR2 SYGVKD. In DNA form, the CDR3 reads TGTGCCATGGCTAGCGGGGGGGCTCTAGATACGCAGTATTTT. It codes for CAMASGGALDTQYF.

The count of this clonotype is one. The chain links TRBV12-5 to TRBJ2-1; no firm D call. Germline V lookup: CDR1 LGHNT, CDR2 FRNRAP. The CDR3 totals 15 residues. V was clipped by 3 bases and J by 4 bases, with 13 bases between them. The CDR3 loop is CASGFLGLGYNEQFF. CDR3 DNA sequence: TGTGCTAGTGGTTTCTTGGGGTTGGGATACAATGAGCAGTTCTTC.

This clonotype occurred a few times. The CDR3 nucleotides are TGCAGTGCTTTTCGGGCCGGCACAGATACGCAGTATTTT. Protein sequence: CSAFRAGTDTQYF. The gene calls are TRBV20-1 and TRBJ2-3; D is ambiguous. V was cut by 5 bases and J by 1 base, with 10 bases left in between. The CDR3 runs 13 residues. CDR1 is DFQATT and CDR2 is SNEGSKA in the germline V gene (reference sequence).

This sequence joins TRBV5-1 and TRBJ2-7, with D perhaps matching TRBD2 (5 bases). The ends were cut back, 5 bases at V and 2 bases at J, with 14 bases in the middle. CDR3 length: 14 residues. CDR1 and CDR2 from the germline V gene are SGHRS and YFSETQ. DNA for the CDR3: TGCGCCAGCAGACCTAGCCAACACCCCTACGAGCAGTACTTC. Amino acids: CASRPSQHPYEQYF.

This clonotype has ten or more counts. Here the CDR3 reads CASSLAGTSGETQYF. CDR3 sequence (DNA): TGCGCCAGCAGCTTGGCTGGGACTAGCGGTGAGACCCAGTACTTC. The gene calls are TRBV5-1 and TRBJ2-5, with TRBD2 identical over 11 bases. The germline V gene has CDR1 SGHRS and CDR2 YFSETQ. This CDR3 is built from 15 residues. Losses at the gene ends were 0 bases for V and 5 bases for J; bases not matched to a gene: 3.

This clonotype has at least ten counts. The rearrangement links TRBV11-2 to TRBJ2-3; 11 positions match TRBD2. The V and J ends lost 6 bases and 7 bases, in that order; junction bases with no gene match: 9. This CDR3 region has 15 residues. Germline assignment: CDR1 SGHAT and CDR2 FQNNGV. The CDR3 sequence is CASRELAGVRNTQYF. CDR3 sequence (DNA): TGTGCCAGCAGGGAACTAGCGGGGGTCCGCAATACGCAGTATTTT.

At least ten counts were recorded for this clonotype. The J gene is TRBJ2-1, the V gene TRBV2; 7 bases match TRBD1. The CDR3 sequence is 14 residues long. V shed 5 bases and J 8 bases; nucleotides not matched to a gene: 9. Per the germline V gene, CDR1 is SNHLY and CDR2 is FYNNEI. CDR3 bases: TGTGCCAGCAGTCAGGATAACAGGGGTCATGAGCAGTTCTTC. Translated, it gives CASSQDNRGHEQFF.

This clonotype was recorded only once. The gene calls are TRBV24-1 and TRBJ2-1; 11 bases are shared with TRBD2. Germline lookup yields CDR1 KGHDR and CDR2 SFDVKD. This CDR3 has 16 amino acids. The junction had 5 bases not matched to a gene; V was cut back by 4 bases and J by 4 bases. The CDR3 nucleotides read TGTGCCACCAGTGAAATCGGGACTAGCGGTTACAATGAGCAGTTCTTC. This sequence encodes CATSEIGTSGYNEQFF.

In its sample, this clonotype was seen a few times. The chain joins TRBV21-1 to TRBJ2-7; TRBD1, the D gene given by the table, was not confirmed from the DNA. TRBV21-1 is given as a pseudogene. The CDR3 has 15 amino acids. Here the CDR3 reads CASSGPDRFSYEQYV. In nucleotides, the CDR3 is TGTGCCAGCAGCGGACCGGACAGGTTCTCCTACGAGCAGTACGTC.

CDR3: CASSLQPAMSEAFF. CDR3 bases: TGTGCCAGCAGCTTGCAACCGGCAATGTCTGAAGCTTTCTTT. The V gene is TRBV7-2, the J gene TRBJ1-1; no definite D call. Germline CDR1 and CDR2: SGHTA and FQGNSA. The CDR3 extends over 14 amino acids. Deletions cut 3 bases from V and 6 bases from J, with 14 bases between.